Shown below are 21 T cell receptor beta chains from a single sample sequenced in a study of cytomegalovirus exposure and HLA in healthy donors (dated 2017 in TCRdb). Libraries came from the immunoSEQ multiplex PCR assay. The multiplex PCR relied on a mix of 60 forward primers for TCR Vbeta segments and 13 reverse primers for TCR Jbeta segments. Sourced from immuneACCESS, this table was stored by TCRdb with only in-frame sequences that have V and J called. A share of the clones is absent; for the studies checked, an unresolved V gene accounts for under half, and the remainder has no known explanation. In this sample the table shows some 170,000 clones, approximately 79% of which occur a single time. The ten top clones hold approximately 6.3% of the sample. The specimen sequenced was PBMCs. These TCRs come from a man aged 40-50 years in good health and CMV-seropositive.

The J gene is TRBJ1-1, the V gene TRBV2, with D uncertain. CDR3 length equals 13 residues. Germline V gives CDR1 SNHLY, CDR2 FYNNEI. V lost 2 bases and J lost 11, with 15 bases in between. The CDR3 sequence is CASSEKARRKAFF. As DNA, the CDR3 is TGTGCCAGCAGTGAAAAGGCCAGGCGTAAGGCTTTCTTT.

The chain's CDR3 is CASSESPGTDTQYF. For the CDR3, the DNA is TGCGCCAGCAGTGAGTCGCCAGGCACAGATACGCAGTATTTT. V is TRBV10-1 and J is TRBJ2-3; D is unclear. CDR1 and CDR2 (germline): WNHNN, SYGVQD (reference sequence). CDR3 size: 14 residues. V shed 0 bases and J shed 1 base, with 5 bases lying between them.

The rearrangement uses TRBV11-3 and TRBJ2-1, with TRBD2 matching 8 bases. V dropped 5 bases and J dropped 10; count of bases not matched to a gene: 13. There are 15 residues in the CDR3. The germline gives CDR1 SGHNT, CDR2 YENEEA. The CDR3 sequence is CASSQNGRGLGEQFF. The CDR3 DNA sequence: TGTGCCAGCAGCCAAAACGGGAGGGGTTTGGGCGAGCAGTTCTTC. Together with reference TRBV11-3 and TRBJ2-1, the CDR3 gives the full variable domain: EAGVVQSPRYKIIEKKQPVAFWCNPISGHNTLYWYLQNLGQGPELLIRYENEEAVDDSQLPKDRFSAERLKGVDSTLKIQPAELGDSAVYLCASSQNGRGLGEQFFGPGTRLTVL.

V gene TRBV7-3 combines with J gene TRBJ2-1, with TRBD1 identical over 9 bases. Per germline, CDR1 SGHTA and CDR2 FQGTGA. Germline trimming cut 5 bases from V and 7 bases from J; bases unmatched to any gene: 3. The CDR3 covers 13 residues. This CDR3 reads CASSPTGGNEQFF. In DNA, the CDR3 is TGTGCCAGCAGCCCGACAGGGGGGAATGAGCAGTTCTTC.

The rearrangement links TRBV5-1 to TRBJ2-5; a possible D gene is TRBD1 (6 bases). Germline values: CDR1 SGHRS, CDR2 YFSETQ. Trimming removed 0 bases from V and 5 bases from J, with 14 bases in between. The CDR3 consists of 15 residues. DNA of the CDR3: TGCGCCAGCAGCTTGGCCGGGACACAAGAGGAGACCCAGTACTTC. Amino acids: CASSLAGTQEETQYF.

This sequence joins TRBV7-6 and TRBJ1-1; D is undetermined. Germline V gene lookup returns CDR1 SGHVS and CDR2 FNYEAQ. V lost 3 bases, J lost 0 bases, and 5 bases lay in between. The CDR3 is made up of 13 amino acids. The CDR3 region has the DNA TGTGCCAGCAGCTTTACTCTGAACACTGAAGCTTTCTTT. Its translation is CASSFTLNTEAFF.

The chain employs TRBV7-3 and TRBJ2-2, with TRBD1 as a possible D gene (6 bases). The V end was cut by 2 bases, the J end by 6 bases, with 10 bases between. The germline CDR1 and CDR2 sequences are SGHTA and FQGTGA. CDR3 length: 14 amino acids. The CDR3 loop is CASSLQPGAGELFF. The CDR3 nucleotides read TGTGCCAGCAGCTTACAGCCAGGGGCCGGGGAGCTGTTTTTT. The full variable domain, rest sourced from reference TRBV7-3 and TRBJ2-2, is GAGVSQTPSNKVTEKGKYVELRCDPISGHTALYWYRQSLGQGPEFLIYFQGTGAADDSGLPNDRFFAVRPEGSVSTLKIQRTERGDSAVYLCASSLQPGAGELFFGEGSRLTVL.

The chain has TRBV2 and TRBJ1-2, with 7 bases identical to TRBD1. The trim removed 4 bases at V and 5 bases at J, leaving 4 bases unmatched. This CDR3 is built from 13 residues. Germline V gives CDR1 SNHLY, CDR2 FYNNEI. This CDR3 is CASSGTGPYGYTF. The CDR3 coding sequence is TGTGCCAGCAGTGGGACAGGCCCTTATGGCTACACCTTC. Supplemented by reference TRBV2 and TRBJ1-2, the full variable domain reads EPEVTQTPSHQVTQMGQEVILRCVPISNHLYFYWYRQILGQKVEFLVSFYNNEISEKSEIFDDQFSVERPDGSNFTLKIRSTKLEDSAMYFCASSGTGPYGYTFGSGTRLTVV.

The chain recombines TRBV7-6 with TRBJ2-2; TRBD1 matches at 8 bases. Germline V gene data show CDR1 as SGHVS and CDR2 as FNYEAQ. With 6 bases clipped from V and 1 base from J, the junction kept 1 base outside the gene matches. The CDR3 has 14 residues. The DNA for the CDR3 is TGTGCCAGCAGGGGGACAGGGAACACCGGGGAGCTGTTTTTT. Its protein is CASRGTGNTGELFF.

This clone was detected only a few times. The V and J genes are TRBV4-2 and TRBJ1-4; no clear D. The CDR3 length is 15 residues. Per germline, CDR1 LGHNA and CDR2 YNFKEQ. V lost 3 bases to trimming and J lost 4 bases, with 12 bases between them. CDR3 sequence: CASSQSGSGNEKLFF. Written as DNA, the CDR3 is TGTGCCAGCAGCCAGTCGGGCAGCGGTAATGAAAAACTGTTTTTT.

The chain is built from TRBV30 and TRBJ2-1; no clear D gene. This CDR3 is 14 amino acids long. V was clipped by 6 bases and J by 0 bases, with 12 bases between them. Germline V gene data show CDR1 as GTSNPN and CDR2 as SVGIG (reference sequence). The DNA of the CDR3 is TGTGCCTGTGCGGCGAGGAGCTCCTACAATGAGCAGTTCTTC. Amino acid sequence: CACAARSSYNEQFF.

CDR3 residues: CASLSRGKETQYF. CDR3 nucleotides: TGTGCCAGCTTATCCAGGGGGAAAGAGACCCAGTACTTC. This chain links TRBV6-6 with TRBJ2-5; 7 bases line up with TRBD1. With 8 bases clipped from V and 3 bases from J, the junction kept 6 bases outside the gene matches. This CDR3 region has 13 residues. The germline CDR1 and CDR2 sequences are MNHNY and SVGAGI (reference sequence).

The CDR3 DNA follows: TGTGCCACCAGCAGAGATCGGACTGACATCACGAACACCGGGGAGCTGTTTTTT. Translated: CATSRDRTDITNTGELFF. The chain couples TRBV15 to TRBJ2-2, with D possibly being TRBD2 (5 bases). The CDR3 loop spans 18 amino acids. CDR1 and CDR2 (germline): LNHNV, YYDKDF (reference sequence). With 0 bases removed from V and 0 bases from J, the gap between germline ends came to 14 bases.

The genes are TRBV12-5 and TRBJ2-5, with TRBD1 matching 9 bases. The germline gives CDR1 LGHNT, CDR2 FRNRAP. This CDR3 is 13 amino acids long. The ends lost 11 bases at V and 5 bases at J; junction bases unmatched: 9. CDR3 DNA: TGTGCTCGAGGGGACAGGGTGGTGGAGACCCAGTACTTC. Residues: CARGDRVVETQYF.

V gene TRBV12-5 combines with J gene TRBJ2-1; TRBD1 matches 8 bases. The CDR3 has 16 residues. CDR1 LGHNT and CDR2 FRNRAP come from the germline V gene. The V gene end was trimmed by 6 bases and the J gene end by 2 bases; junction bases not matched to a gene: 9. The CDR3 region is CASGSGRQGTYNEQFF. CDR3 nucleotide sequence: TGTGCTAGTGGATCAGGCCGACAGGGGACCTACAATGAGCAGTTCTTC.

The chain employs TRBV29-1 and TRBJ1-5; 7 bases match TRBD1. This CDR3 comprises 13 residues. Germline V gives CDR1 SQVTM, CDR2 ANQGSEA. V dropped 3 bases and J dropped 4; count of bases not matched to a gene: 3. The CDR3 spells CSVEVQGNQPQHF. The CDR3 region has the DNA TGCAGCGTTGAGGTACAGGGGAATCAGCCCCAGCATTTT.

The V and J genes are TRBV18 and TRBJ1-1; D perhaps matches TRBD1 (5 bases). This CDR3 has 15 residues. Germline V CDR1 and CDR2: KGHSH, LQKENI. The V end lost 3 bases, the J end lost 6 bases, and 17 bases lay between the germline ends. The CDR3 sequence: CASSPAGGLSAEAFF. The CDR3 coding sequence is TGTGCCAGCTCACCCGCCGGGGGGTTGAGCGCTGAAGCTTTCTTT. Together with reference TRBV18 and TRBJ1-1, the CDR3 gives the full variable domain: NAGVMQNPRHLVRRRGQEARLRCSPMKGHSHVYWYRQLPEEGLKFMVYLQKENIIDESGMPKERFSAEFPKEGPSILRIQQVVRGDSAAYFCASSPAGGLSAEAFFGQGTRLTVV.

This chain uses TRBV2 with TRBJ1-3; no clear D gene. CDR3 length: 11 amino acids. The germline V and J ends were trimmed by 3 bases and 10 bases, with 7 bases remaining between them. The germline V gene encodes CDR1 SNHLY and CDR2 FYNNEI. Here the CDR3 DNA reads TGTGCCAGCAGTGAGGAGAGAACCATATATTTT. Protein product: CASSEERTIYF.

This chain's CDR3 is CAIRATSINEQFF. The CDR3 nucleotides read TGTGCCATCAGGGCTACTAGTATCAATGAGCAGTTCTTC. The chain joins TRBV10-3 to TRBJ2-1; D is perhaps TRBD2 (5 bases). Germline loops: CDR1 ENHRY, CDR2 SYGVKD. There are 13 residues in the CDR3. Between the trimmed V and J ends, which lost 6 bases and 6 bases, there was a span of 12 bases.

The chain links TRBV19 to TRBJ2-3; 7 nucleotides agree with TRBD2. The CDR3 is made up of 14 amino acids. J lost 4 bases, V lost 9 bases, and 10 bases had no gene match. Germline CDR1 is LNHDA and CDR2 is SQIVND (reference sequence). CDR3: CASGKRDRADTQYF. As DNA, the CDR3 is TGTGCCAGCGGGAAGCGGGACCGGGCAGATACGCAGTATTTT.

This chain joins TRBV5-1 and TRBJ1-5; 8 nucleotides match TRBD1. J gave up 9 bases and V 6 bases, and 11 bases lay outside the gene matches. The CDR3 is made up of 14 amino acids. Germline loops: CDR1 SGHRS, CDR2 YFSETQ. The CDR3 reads CASTQGQGEGPQHF. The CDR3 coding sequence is TGCGCCAGCACACAAGGACAGGGAGAAGGGCCCCAGCATTTT.